Each of the 3 T cell receptor beta chains below was sequenced from the same sample in a study of cytomegalovirus exposure and HLA in healthy donors. PCR involved 60 Vbeta and 13 Jbeta primers. Profiled with immunoSEQ multiplex PCR; TCRdb holds only in-frame clones, not every one. The sample lists under 150,000 clones, 82% occurring once. The sample consisted of PBMCs. The receptors originated from a woman aged 18-35 years in good health and CMV-seronegative.

The chain recombines TRBV19 with TRBJ1-2; 7 nucleotides align to TRBD1. Germline CDR1 is LNHDA and CDR2 is SQIVND (reference sequence). The CDR3 consists of 14 residues. V dropped 7 bases and J dropped 4; count of bases not matched to a gene: 9. The CDR3, as DNA: TGTGCCAGTACCTCCGGACAGGCTAGCTATGGCTACACCTTC. Translation: CASTSGQASYGYTF.

V and J are TRBV27 and TRBJ2-1; TRBD1 might be the D (6 bases). V was shortened by 7 bases and J by 7 bases, with 17 bases between the two germline ends. The germline gives CDR1 MNHEY, CDR2 SMNVEV (reference sequence). The length of the CDR3 is 14 residues. CDR3: CASTKQGWGNEQFF. CDR3 in DNA: TGTGCCAGCACGAAACAGGGTTGGGGGAATGAGCAGTTCTTC.

The V and J genes are TRBV2 and TRBJ2-5, with D possibly TRBD1 on 6 matching bases. The DNA end is more similar to TRBJ2-7, so the J call may be wrong. In germline, CDR1 is SNHLY, CDR2 FYNNEI. This CDR3 contains 11 residues. The DNA for the CDR3 is TGTGCCAGCAGTGACAGGGGCGAGCAGTACTTC. Translating it yields CASSDRGEQYF.